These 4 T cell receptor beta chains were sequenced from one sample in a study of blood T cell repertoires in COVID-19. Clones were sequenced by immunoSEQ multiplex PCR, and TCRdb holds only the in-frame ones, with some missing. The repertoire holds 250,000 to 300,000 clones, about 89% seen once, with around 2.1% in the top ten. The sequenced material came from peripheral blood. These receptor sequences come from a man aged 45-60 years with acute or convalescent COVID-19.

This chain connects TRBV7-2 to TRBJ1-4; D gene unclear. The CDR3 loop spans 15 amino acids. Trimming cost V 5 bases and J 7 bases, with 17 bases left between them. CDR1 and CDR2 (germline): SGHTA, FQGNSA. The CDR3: CASSPNREPSEKLFF. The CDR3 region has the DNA TGTGCCAGCAGCCCAAACCGGGAACCTAGTGAAAAACTGTTTTTT.

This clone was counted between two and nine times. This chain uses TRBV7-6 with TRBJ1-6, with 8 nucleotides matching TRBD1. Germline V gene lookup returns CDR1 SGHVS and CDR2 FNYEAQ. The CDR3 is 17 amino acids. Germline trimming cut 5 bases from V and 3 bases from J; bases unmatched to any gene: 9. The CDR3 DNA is TGTGCCAGCAGCCCTACGGACAGGGCCGGCTATAATTCACCCCTCCACTTT. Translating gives CASSPTDRAGYNSPLHF.

Written as DNA, the CDR3 is TGTGCCAGCACCCAGGGGAACAATGAGCAGTTCTTC. It translates to CASTQGNNEQFF. The rearrangement joins TRBV7-8 to TRBJ2-1, with TRBD1 as a possible D gene (6 bases). V lost 7 bases and J lost 5, with 9 bases in between. The germline V gene encodes CDR1 SGHVS and CDR2 FQNEAQ. This CDR3 spans 12 amino acids.

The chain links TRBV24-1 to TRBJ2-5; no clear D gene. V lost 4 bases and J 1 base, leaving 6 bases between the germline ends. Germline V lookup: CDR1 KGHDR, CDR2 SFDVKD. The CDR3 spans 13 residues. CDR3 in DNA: TGTGCCACCAGTGAAGGCGGCCAAGAGACCCAGTACTTC. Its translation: CATSEGGQETQYF.